The next 14 T cell receptor beta chains were all read from a single sample in a study of radiotherapy plus CTLA-4 blockade in lung cancer. TCRdb's copy holds only in-frame clones and misses some; the assay was immunoSEQ multiplex PCR. This table holds 65,000 to 100,000 clones, around 83% found once. Sequenced here: peripheral blood, sampled from a patient treated with radiotherapy plus ipilimumab. These receptors originate from a human donor with non-small cell lung cancer who had stable disease on radiotherapy plus ipilimumab.

The chain joins TRBV2 to TRBJ1-2; tentative D call: TRBD1 (6 bases). Trimming removed 2 bases from V and 7 bases from J, with 20 bases in between. This CDR3 spans 16 amino acids. Germline assignment: CDR1 SNHLY and CDR2 FYNNEI. The CDR3 DNA reads TGTGCCAGCAGTGAAAGGGGGGCCGGGGGCGCAGGTGGCTACACCTTC. Its protein is CASSERGAGGAGGYTF.

The rearrangement uses TRBV27 and TRBJ1-1; TRBD1 is a possible D gene (5 bases). Deletions cut 0 bases from V and 2 bases from J, with 22 bases between. This CDR3 is built from 19 residues. CDR1 is MNHEY and CDR2 is SMNVEV in the germline V gene (reference sequence). Here the CDR3 reads CASSLSLGGVLGFNTEAFF. DNA for the CDR3: TGTGCCAGCAGTTTATCCTTGGGGGGGGTCCTGGGCTTTAACACTGAAGCTTTCTTT.

V gene TRBV11-3 combines with J gene TRBJ2-3, with TRBD2 identical over 10 bases. Germline lookup yields CDR1 SGHNT and CDR2 YENEEA. J was trimmed by 4 bases and V by 0 bases; bases with no gene match: 4. This CDR3 spans 16 amino acids. The CDR3, as DNA: TGTGCCAGCAGCTTAGAACTAGCGGGAATCGCAGATACGCAGTATTTT. This encodes CASSLELAGIADTQYF.

The rearrangement links TRBV9 to TRBJ2-5, with D maybe TRBD2 (6 bases). Germline V CDR1 and CDR2: SGDLS, YYNGEE. The V gene lost 0 bases and the J gene lost 4 bases, with 10 bases spanning the gap. The CDR3 has 14 residues. CDR3 coding DNA: TGTGCCAGCAGCGTAGGGGACTCCATAGAGACCCAGTACTTC. This encodes CASSVGDSIETQYF.

The chain recombines TRBV6-6 with TRBJ1-4; unclear D gene. The CDR3 has 14 residues. Trimming left V 6 bases short and J 8 bases short, with 16 bases between. The germline gives CDR1 MNHNY, CDR2 SVGAGI (reference sequence). The CDR3 is CASSALGLEEKLFF. Here the CDR3 DNA reads TGTGCCAGCAGCGCCTTAGGGCTAGAGGAAAAACTGTTTTTT.

The gene calls are TRBV19 and TRBJ2-6, with 9 bases matching TRBD1. CDR3 length: 16 residues. J lost 4 bases, V lost 4 bases, and 5 bases had no gene match. Looked up from germline, CDR1 is LNHDA and CDR2 is SQIVND (reference sequence). The CDR3: CASSTTGGAGANVLTF. The CDR3 bases are TGTGCCAGTAGTACTACAGGGGGCGCCGGGGCCAACGTCCTGACTTTC.

V gene TRBV6-5 combines with J gene TRBJ1-3; D is ambiguous. V lost 0 bases and J 4 bases, leaving 13 bases between the germline ends. The CDR3 covers 16 residues. Germline loops: CDR1 MNHEY, CDR2 SVGAGI. CDR3 coding DNA: TGTGCCAGCAGTTACTCATACGACTCCGCGGGAAACACCATATATTTT. Its protein product is CASSYSYDSAGNTIYF.

This clone was picked up one time. The chain couples TRBV19 to TRBJ1-1; possibly TRBD1 for D (5 bases). V was shortened by 5 bases and J by 0 bases, with 13 bases between the two germline ends. The germline CDR1 and CDR2 sequences are LNHDA and SQIVND (reference sequence). The CDR3 runs 15 residues. CDR3 protein: CASSAYKDMNTEAFF. Written as DNA, the CDR3 is TGTGCCAGTAGTGCTTATAAGGACATGAACACTGAAGCTTTCTTT.

The chain uses TRBV2 and TRBJ1-2, with D tentatively TRBD1 (5 bases). The CDR3 extends over 15 amino acids. V was cut by 5 bases and J by 6 bases, with 19 bases left in between. CDR1 SNHLY and CDR2 FYNNEI come from the germline V gene. The CDR3 loop reads CASSQMKGPGDGYTF. The CDR3 DNA is TGTGCCAGCAGTCAAATGAAGGGGCCTGGAGATGGCTACACCTTC.

In its sample, this clone was seen once. The rearrangement links TRBV6-5 to TRBJ2-1, with 7 bases aligning to TRBD2. Germline V gene data show CDR1 as MNHEY and CDR2 as SVGAGI. The junction had 9 bases not matched to a gene; V was cut back by 0 bases and J by 7 bases. This CDR3 contains 16 residues. The CDR3 reads CASSYSSAGLGNEQFF. The DNA for the CDR3 is TGTGCCAGCAGTTACTCTTCAGCGGGATTAGGTAATGAGCAGTTCTTC.

The gene calls are TRBV15 and TRBJ2-7; possibly TRBD2 for D (5 bases). The CDR3 runs 15 residues. The germline CDR1 and CDR2 sequences are LNHNV and YYDKDF (reference sequence). Between the trimmed V and J ends, which lost 0 bases and 4 bases, there was a span of 13 bases. The CDR3 sequence is CATSRERGFAYEQYF. CDR3 sequence (DNA): TGTGCCACCAGCAGAGAACGGGGTTTTGCGTACGAGCAGTACTTC.

This chain joins TRBV2 and TRBJ1-1; D remains ambiguous. Deletions cut 7 bases from V and 0 bases from J, with 9 bases between. This CDR3 region has 13 residues. Per germline, CDR1 SNHLY and CDR2 FYNNEI. The CDR3 sequence is CASKEGMNTEAFF. The CDR3 DNA is TGTGCCAGCAAGGAGGGAATGAACACTGAAGCTTTCTTT.

This sequence joins TRBV7-9 and TRBJ2-7; 12 bases are shared with TRBD1. V dropped 2 bases and J dropped 7; count of bases not matched to a gene: 9. CDR3 length: 16 amino acids. Germline CDR1 reads SEHNR; CDR2 reads FQNEAQ (reference sequence). The CDR3: CASSLNTGTGGFEQYF. CDR3 in DNA: TGTGCCAGCAGCTTAAATACCGGGACAGGGGGCTTTGAGCAGTACTTC.

The V call is TRBV2, the J call TRBJ2-1, with 11 bases identical to TRBD2. The CDR3 contains 17 residues. Germline CDR1 SNHLY, CDR2 FYNNEI. The ends lost 3 bases at V and 0 bases at J; junction bases unmatched: 4. CDR3 in DNA: TGTGCCAGCAGTGACTTAGCGGGAGGGCTCTCCTACAATGAGCAGTTCTTC. This translates into CASSDLAGGLSYNEQFF.